The 2 T cell receptor beta chains listed next were all sequenced from one sample in a study of T-cell reconstitution after alpha-beta-depleted transplantation in children. Unique molecular identifiers were built into the TCRbeta library. TCRdb re-analysed the PCR reads in MiXCR, keeping a single row per CDR3 protein. Among approximately 490,000 distinct CDR3 sequences listed, approximately 13% were seen once. Specimen: PBMCs from the stem cell graft donor, collected from the stem cell graft. The receptors come from a human donor who donated a stem cell graft to a child with combined immunodeficiency.

The chain has TRBV23-1 and TRBJ2-1, with TRBD1 as a possible D gene (6 bases). TRBV23-1 is classed as an ORF, of uncertain function. V lost 3 bases to trimming and J lost 5 bases, with 26 bases between them. This CDR3 is 19 amino acids long. CDR3 amino acids: CASSHPYLDRRWPDNEQFF. The CDR3 nucleotides are TGCGCCAGCAGTCATCCCTACCTAGACAGGCGGTGGCCCGACAATGAGCAGTTCTTC.

This clonotype was counted a few times. V usage is TRBV13 and J usage is TRBJ2-1; 9 bases are shared with TRBD2. This CDR3 has 15 residues. Trimming cost V 3 bases and J 5 bases; bases outside gene matches: 5. CDR1 and CDR2 from the germline V gene are PRHDT and FYEKMQ (reference sequence). In DNA, the CDR3 is TGTGCCAGCAGCTTCCGCGGGGGGGCCCACAATGAGCAGTTCTTC. Translating gives CASSFRGGAHNEQFF.